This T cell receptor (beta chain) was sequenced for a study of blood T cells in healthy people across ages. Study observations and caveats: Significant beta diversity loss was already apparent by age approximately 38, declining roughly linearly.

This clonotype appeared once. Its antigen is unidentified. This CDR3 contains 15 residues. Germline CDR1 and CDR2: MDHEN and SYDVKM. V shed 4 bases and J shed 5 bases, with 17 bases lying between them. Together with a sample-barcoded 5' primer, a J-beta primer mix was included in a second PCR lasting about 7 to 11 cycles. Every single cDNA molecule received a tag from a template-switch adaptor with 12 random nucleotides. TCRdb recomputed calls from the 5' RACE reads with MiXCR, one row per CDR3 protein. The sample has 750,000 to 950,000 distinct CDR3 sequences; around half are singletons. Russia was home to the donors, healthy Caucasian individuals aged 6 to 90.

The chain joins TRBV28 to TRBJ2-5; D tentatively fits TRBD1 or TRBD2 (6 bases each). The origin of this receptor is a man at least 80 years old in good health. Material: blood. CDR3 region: CASSSGLLTGETQYF. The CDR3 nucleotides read TGTGCCAGCAGTTCGGGACTCCTCACAGGGGAGACCCAGTACTTC.